This is a list of T cell receptor beta chains from one sample in a study of metastatic and nonmetastatic thyroid tumors. With MiXCR, TCRdb called clones anew from the PCR reads. The sample includes roughly 55,000 clones, about 17% of them seen just once. The sequenced material came from blood. The receptors here all came from a male donor with papillary thyroid cancer or a benign thyroid nodule (not recorded which). Some clones in this sample may be carry-over from other donors' samples. Both conserved end residues are trimmed from each CDR3. D genes are given only for firm matches.

CDR3aa	d_gene	v_gene	j_gene	len
SAVSDRGREETQY	TRBD1	TRBV20-1	TRBJ2-5	13
ASSLLMTGVDGYT	TRBD1	TRBV5-4	TRBJ1-2	13
ASSFAAYEQY	NA	TRBV28	TRBJ2-7	10
ASSDGGATSEHY	NA	TRBV6-1	TRBJ2-7	12
ASSLVQGAETQY	TRBD1	TRBV5-6	TRBJ2-5	12
ASRGLSADPDVTGELF	NA	TRBV13	TRBJ2-2	16
ASSRPLGAEAF	NA	TRBV6-1	TRBJ1-1	11
VTKYTRSASYEQY	NA	TRBV6-1	TRBJ2-7	13
ASSPSSISTDTQY	NA	TRBV11-2	TRBJ2-3	13
ASSISRVVPTGELL	NA	TRBV19	TRBJ2-2	14
ASSLTSEQF	NA	TRBV7-2	TRBJ2-1	9
ASSPRGNTEAF	NA	TRBV11-3	TRBJ1-1	11
ASSQGTGNQPQH	TRBD1	TRBV4-1	TRBJ1-5	12
ASSLTGSGNTIY	NA	TRBV19	TRBJ1-3	12
ASGLGTSGSETQY	TRBD2	TRBV3-1	TRBJ2-5	13
ASSETSGSGNEQF	TRBD2	TRBV6-4	TRBJ2-1	13
AWTRGSYEQY	NA	TRBV30	TRBJ2-7	10
AISESWIQTSLLHGYT	NA	TRBV10-3	TRBJ1-2	16
ASSGGSTNEKLF	NA	TRBV2	TRBJ1-4	12
ASSRNGNTEAF	NA	TRBV18	TRBJ1-1	11
ASSLEAGNTEAF	NA	TRBV5-1	TRBJ1-1	12
ASSQTVRTDTQY	NA	TRBV12-3/TRBV12-4	TRBJ2-3	12
SASPGSSTDTQY	NA	TRBV20-1	TRBJ2-3	12
ASSQQGANTGELF	TRBD1	TRBV7-3	TRBJ2-2	13
ASSYRLAGEPDTGELF	TRBD2	TRBV2	TRBJ2-2	16
AWTLPGNYGYT	NA	TRBV30	TRBJ1-2	11
AISWGQGETQY	TRBD1	TRBV10-3	TRBJ2-5	11
AWSVGNNEQF	NA	TRBV30	TRBJ2-1	10
AISSMDRSMGYGYT	TRBD1	TRBV11-2	TRBJ1-2	14
ASRSGPVSETQY	NA	TRBV28	TRBJ2-5	12
ASSAYGYEQY	NA	TRBV6-1	TRBJ2-7	10
ASNPGTGLTTEAF	NA	TRBV7-9	TRBJ1-1	13
VITEGYYATDTQY	NA	TRBV10-3	TRBJ2-3	13
ASSFGGGAENEQF	TRBD2	TRBV12-3/TRBV12-4	TRBJ2-1	13
ASSPPGNTEAF	NA	TRBV18	TRBJ1-1	11
ASSDSAPGDEQF	NA	TRBV6-4	TRBJ2-1	12
ASSLSGPGANVLT	NA	TRBV7-3	TRBJ2-6	13
ATNSAPNSLTNYGYT	NA	TRBV15	TRBJ1-2	15
ASSLVKGYNSPLH	NA	TRBV11-2	TRBJ1-6	13
ASSQLGRGQF	NA	TRBV11-2	TRBJ2-1	10
ASSRGFEAGNTIY	NA	TRBV6-1	TRBJ1-3	13
ASRSHVGTEAF	NA	TRBV6-1	TRBJ1-1	11
AISDDRGTLNTEAF	NA	TRBV10-3	TRBJ1-1	14
ASSPIKSAGGFTDTQY	TRBD2	TRBV28	TRBJ2-3	16
ASRSLVGDGTGANVLA	NA	TRBV12-3/TRBV12-4	TRBJ2-6	16
SARPVLAGGENIQY	TRBD2	TRBV20-1	TRBJ2-4	14
ASSVGYNEQF	NA	TRBV9	TRBJ2-1	10
ASSSRDRGPMDTQY	TRBD1	TRBV13	TRBJ2-3	14
ATSRDLAARTDTQY	NA	TRBV15	TRBJ2-3	14
ASSTLAGTGYEKLF	TRBD1	TRBV19	TRBJ1-4	14
ASSSTGGQPQH	TRBD1	TRBV7-9	TRBJ1-5	11
ASSDRQGLGYGYT	TRBD1	TRBV5-1	TRBJ1-2	13
ASSFEGGRQPQH	NA	TRBV7-8	TRBJ1-5	12
ASSDCYPLYCYT	NA	TRBV6-1	TRBJ1-2	12
SARKGAQSNQPQH	TRBD1	TRBV20-1	TRBJ1-5	13
SAPRAGEAYEQY	TRBD2	TRBV20-1	TRBJ2-7	12
ATSFGTSGLPHTGELF	TRBD2	TRBV24-1	TRBJ2-2	16
ASSATSTGVRGYT	TRBD1	TRBV9	TRBJ1-2	13
ASSNSPGTSANIQY	TRBD2	TRBV6-1	TRBJ2-4	14